This T cell receptor (beta chain) was profiled in a study of monozygotic twins with inflammatory bowel disease. For each CDR3 protein, TCRdb gives one entry from its re-call of the 5' RACE reads, without DNA. In all, the sample yields under 350,000 distinct CDR3 sequences. The length of the CDR3 is 16 residues. Germline values: CDR1 SGHTA, CDR2 FQGNSA. This TCR was sampled from a human donor with ulcerative colitis or Crohn's disease, or a healthy co-twin of an affected twin (not recorded which). What was sequenced was blood. The rearrangement uses TRBV7-2 and TRBJ1-2; there is no DNA to check the TCRdb D call of TRBD1. CDR3 sequence: CASSYAQGGGGPGYTF. Supplemented by reference TRBV7-2 and TRBJ1-2, the full variable domain reads GAGVSQSPSNKVTEKGKDVELRCDPISGHTALYWYRQSLGQGLEFLIYFQGNSAPDKSGLPSDRFSAERTGGSVSTLTIQRTQQEDSAVYLCASSYAQGGGGPGYTFGSGTRLTVV.